This entry lists 13 T cell receptor beta chains sequenced from one sample in a study of T cell changes during pregnancy in multiple sclerosis (dated by TCRdb to about 2019). The library was made by the immunoSEQ multiplex PCR assay. Drawn from immuneACCESS, this table holds only the in-frame rearrangements with V and J called that TCRdb kept. Clones are partly lost; checked studies trace under half to an unresolved V gene and leave the rest unexplained. A total of almost 55,000 clones appear in this sample, about nine tenths of them only once. The ten top clones hold around 2.9% of the sample. This specimen consisted of CD8+ T cells from peripheral blood mononuclear cells, obtained before pregnancy. The source is a female donor with multiple sclerosis, enrolled in a pregnancy study.

This chain connects TRBV4-3 to TRBJ1-1; no firm D call. Trimming cost V 0 bases and J 0 bases, with 14 bases left between them. This CDR3 has 17 amino acids. Germline CDR1 reads LGHNA; CDR2 reads YSLEER. The CDR3 DNA sequence: TGCGCCAGCAGCCAAGATCTTTCTTCGAGTATGAACACTGAAGCTTTCTTT. This codes for CASSQDLSSSMNTEAFF.

J is TRBJ2-2 and V is TRBV6-4; TRBD1 is a possible D gene (5 bases). Germline-derived CDR1 and CDR2 are MRHNA and SNTAGT. Trimming took off 2 bases at V and 5 bases at J, with 12 bases between the two ends. The CDR3 sequence is 15 residues long. The CDR3 region has the DNA TGTGCCAGCAGTGACGGGGCTGGGGATACCGGGGAGCTGTTTTTT. Its translation is CASSDGAGDTGELFF.

V usage is TRBV7-9 and J usage is TRBJ1-1, with D possibly TRBD1 on 5 matching bases. Germline CDR1 and CDR2: SEHNR and FQNEAQ (reference sequence). CDR3 length: 12 amino acids. V lost 1 base to trimming and J lost 7 bases, with 7 bases between them. The CDR3 here is CASSLVGGEAFF. The CDR3 nucleotides are TGTGCCAGCAGCTTAGTGGGGGGTGAAGCTTTCTTT.

This chain links TRBV9 with TRBJ2-1; 13 bases match TRBD2. Germline lookup yields CDR1 SGDLS and CDR2 YYNGEE. This CDR3 comprises 16 residues. Unmatched junction bases numbered 7, after V lost 2 bases and J lost 8 bases. For the CDR3, the DNA is TGTGCCAGCAGCGTCGCCCCCGGGACTAGCGGGGATGAGCAGTTCTTC. Amino acid sequence: CASSVAPGTSGDEQFF.

The genes are TRBV4-3 and TRBJ1-5; D not certain. Trimming took 2 bases from V and 0 from J, leaving 14 bases between them. Germline V gene lookup returns CDR1 LGHNA and CDR2 YSLEER. This CDR3 is built from 17 residues. The CDR3: CASSQFPREHSNQPQHF. The DNA for the CDR3 is TGCGCCAGCAGCCAATTTCCGCGGGAGCATAGCAATCAGCCCCAGCATTTT.

This chain connects TRBV6-1 to TRBJ1-1; D unresolved. This CDR3 is built from 12 residues. Germline lookup yields CDR1 MNHNS and CDR2 SASEGT. Trimming removed 3 bases at V and 0 bases at J, with 2 bases between. The DNA of the CDR3 is TGTGCCAGCAGTGACATGAACACTGAAGCTTTCTTT. It specifies CASSDMNTEAFF.

The chain links TRBV27 to TRBJ1-2, with D perhaps TRBD1 (6 bases). Germline values: CDR1 MNHEY, CDR2 SMNVEV (reference sequence). The germline V and J ends were trimmed by 7 bases and 3 bases, with 9 bases remaining between them. This CDR3 contains 12 residues. As DNA, the CDR3 is TGTGCCAGCATGGGGGCTGACTATGGCTACACCTTC. Residues: CASMGADYGYTF.

In this sample, this clone turned up once. This rearrangement joins TRBV5-1 to TRBJ2-7; TRBD2 might be the D (7 bases). This CDR3 has 15 residues. Germline CDR1 SGHRS, CDR2 YFSETQ. V shed 4 bases and J shed 13 bases, with 27 bases lying between them. CDR3 DNA: TGCGCCAGCAGCCGAGGGGGGGACTCCCCTACGAGCGTTTACTTC. Residues: CASSRGGDSPTSVYF.

The chain carries TRBV4-2 and TRBJ2-1; 15 bases agree with TRBD2. CDR1 is LGHNA, CDR2 YNFKEQ, per germline. The CDR3 covers 18 residues. J was trimmed by 3 bases and V by 1 base; bases with no gene match: 4. CDR3 loop: CASSQVGTSGGNYNEQFF. The DNA for the CDR3 is TGTGCCAGCAGCCAAGTGGGGACTAGCGGGGGGAACTACAATGAGCAGTTCTTC.

At least ten counts were recorded for this clone. The J gene is TRBJ1-1, the V gene TRBV4-3; tentative D call: TRBD1 (6 bases). Germline CDR1 LGHNA, CDR2 YSLEER. Trimming took 2 bases from V and 3 from J, leaving 13 bases between them. The CDR3 sequence is 15 residues long. The CDR3 spells CASSQLDKGDTEAFF. The CDR3 DNA sequence: TGCGCCAGCAGCCAATTGGACAAGGGGGACACTGAAGCTTTCTTT.

The rearrangement joins TRBV6-1 to TRBJ2-3; 10 bases match TRBD2. The CDR3 extends over 17 amino acids. Germline V gene sequence: CDR1 MNHNS, CDR2 SASEGT. Trimming at V came to 2 bases and at J to 6 bases, leaving 11 bases not matched to a gene. The CDR3, as DNA: TGTGCCAGCAGTGAAACCCTAGCGGGGGTGCTTAGGGATACGCAGTATTTT. Its protein product is CASSETLAGVLRDTQYF.

V usage is TRBV7-2 and J usage is TRBJ2-7, with TRBD1 as a possible D gene (5 bases). CDR1 SGHTA and CDR2 FQGNSA come from the germline V gene. CDR3 length: 16 residues. The germline V and J ends were trimmed by 2 bases and 0 bases, with 14 bases remaining between them. The CDR3 sequence is CASSLLTGSSSYEQYF. In DNA, the CDR3 is TGTGCCAGCAGCTTACTAACAGGCTCCAGCTCCTACGAGCAGTACTTC.

The chain carries TRBV2 and TRBJ1-4; D uncertain. There are 14 residues in the CDR3. Germline CDR1 is SNHLY and CDR2 is FYNNEI. V lost 4 bases and J 0 bases, leaving 6 bases between the germline ends. CDR3 bases: TGTGCCAGCAGTGCACAAACAACTAATGAAAAACTGTTTTTT. Protein: CASSAQTTNEKLFF.